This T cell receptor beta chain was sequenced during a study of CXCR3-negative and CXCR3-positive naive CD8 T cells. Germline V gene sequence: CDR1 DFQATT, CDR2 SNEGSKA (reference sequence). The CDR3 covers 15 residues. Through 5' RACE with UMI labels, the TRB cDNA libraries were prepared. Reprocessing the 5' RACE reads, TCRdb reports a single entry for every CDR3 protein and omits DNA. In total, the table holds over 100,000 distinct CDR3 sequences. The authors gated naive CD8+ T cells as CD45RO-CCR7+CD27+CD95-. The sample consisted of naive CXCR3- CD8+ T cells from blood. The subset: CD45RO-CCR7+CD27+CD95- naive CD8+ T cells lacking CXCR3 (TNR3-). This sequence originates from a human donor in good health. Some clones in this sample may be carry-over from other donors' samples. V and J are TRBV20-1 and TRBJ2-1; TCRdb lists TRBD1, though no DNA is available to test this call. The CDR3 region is CSARGLLSFNDEQFF.